This T cell receptor (beta chain) stems from a study of vaccination effects on CD4 cells after COVID-19. Looking at the study overall: Two doses of either BNT162b2 or mRNA-1273 were given to each participant.

After roughly 10 days in culture, the CD4+ T cells were isolated. The person's infection with SARS-CoV-2, confirmed by PCR, took place between March and December 2020. The table came from immunoSEQ multiplex PCR; TCRdb's copy has only in-frame clones and leaves some out. The data contain approximately 50,000 clones, about 78% of them singletons. This clone was seen just once. Its antigen is undetermined. V was trimmed by 5 bases and J by 4 bases, leaving 15 bases between them. CDR1 is LNHDA, CDR2 SQIVND, per germline (reference sequence). This CDR3 is built from 14 residues. The chain recombines TRBV19 with TRBJ2-7; D not certain. The source of this sequence is a human donor who had a prior SARS-CoV-2 infection. The material sequenced was CD4+ T cells from PBMCs cultured without peptide, taken before COVID-19 vaccination. For the CDR3, the DNA is TGTGCCAGTAGTCTTGGAGTACCAGAATACGAGCAGTACTTC. Its translation: CASSLGVPEYEQYF.